The T cell receptor (beta chain) under discussion was sequenced for a study of blood T cells in healthy people across ages. Study-level information: Template switching captured about one barcoded beta molecule per two T cells. Study conclusions and caveats: Higher diversity, along with more naive CD4+ cells, distinguished long-lived donors from aged donors.

Germline assignment: CDR1 WSHSY and CDR2 SAAADI. The CDR3 has 13 amino acids. The V gene lost 3 bases and the J gene lost 6 bases, with 9 bases spanning the gap. With regard to this clonotype: Its antigen is as yet unknown.

The second PCR ran roughly 6 to 11 cycles with a sample-barcoded 5' primer and J-beta primers. TCRdb ran MiXCR on the 5' RACE reads and lists one entry per CDR3 protein. In the table there are about 730,000 distinct CDR3 sequences, around 40% of which are singletons. Each sample provided at least 5.5 micrograms of extracted total RNA. The J gene is TRBJ1-5, the V gene TRBV10-2, with a tentative D call TRBD1 (5 bases). Sequencing was performed on blood. This TCR was recovered from a woman aged 60-75 years in good health. CDR3 sequence (DNA): TGCGCCAGCAGTGATGAAGGGGTTCAGCCCCAGCATTTT. Amino acid sequence: CASSDEGVQPQHF.